Following are 3 T cell receptor beta chains from one sample sequenced in a study of T cells in Graves' hyperthyroidism and ophthalmopathy. Amplification of TCR beta CDR3 regions was performed using RNA transcripts as template. HTBI primers were the set used in a first-round RT-PCR of the TCR CDR3. TCRdb re-called the multiplex PCR reads with MiXCR, one entry per CDR3 protein. The sample holds fewer than 400,000 distinct CDR3 sequences, over 11% seen once. Material for sequencing was blood. These receptors came from a man over 45 with Graves' ophthalmopathy.

This clonotype was found many times. The chain employs TRBV5-6 and TRBJ1-1, with a tentative D call TRBD1 (5 bases). Germline loops: CDR1 SGHDT, CDR2 YYEEEE. V lost 2 bases and J 3 bases, leaving 11 bases between the germline ends. There are 14 residues in the CDR3. The CDR3 region is CASSLLDRYTEAFF. CDR3 in DNA: TGTGCCAGCAGCTTACTTGACAGATACACTGAAGCTTTCTTT.

This clonotype was detected ten times or more. The chain links TRBV5-1 to TRBJ2-5; maybe TRBD1 (7 bases). The V end was cut by 0 bases, the J end by 5 bases, with 14 bases between. The CDR3 totals 15 residues. Germline V gene sequence: CDR1 SGHRS, CDR2 YFSETQ. The CDR3: CASSLESGGIETQYF. The CDR3 DNA is TGCGCCAGCAGCTTGGAGTCAGGGGGGATCGAGACCCAGTACTTC.

This clonotype was recorded at least ten times. The chain uses TRBV5-1 and TRBJ1-6; D not resolved. This CDR3 comprises 15 residues. The V end lost 1 base, the J end lost 7 bases, and 12 bases lay between the germline ends. Per the germline V gene, CDR1 is SGHRS and CDR2 is YFSETQ. CDR3 coding DNA: TGCGCCAGCAGCTTGACGGGTTCTCCGAATTCACCCCTCCACTTT. Translation: CASSLTGSPNSPLHF. Complete variable domain (other parts from reference TRBV5-1 and TRBJ1-6): KAGVTQTPRYLIKTRGQQVTLSCSPISGHRSVSWYQQTPGQGLQFLFEYFSETQRNKGNFPGRFSGRQFSNSRSEMNVSTLELGDSALYLCASSLTGSPNSPLHFGNGTRLTVT.